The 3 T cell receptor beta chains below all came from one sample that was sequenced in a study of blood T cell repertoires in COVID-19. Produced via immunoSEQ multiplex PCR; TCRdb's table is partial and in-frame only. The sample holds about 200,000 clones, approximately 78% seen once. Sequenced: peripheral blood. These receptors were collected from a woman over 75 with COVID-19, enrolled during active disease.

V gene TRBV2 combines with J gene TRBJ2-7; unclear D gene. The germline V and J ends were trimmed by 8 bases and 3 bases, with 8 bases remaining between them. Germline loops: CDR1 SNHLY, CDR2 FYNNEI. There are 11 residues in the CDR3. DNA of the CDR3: TGTGCCAGCCGGGTTGACTACGAGCAGTACTTC. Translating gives CASRVDYEQYF.

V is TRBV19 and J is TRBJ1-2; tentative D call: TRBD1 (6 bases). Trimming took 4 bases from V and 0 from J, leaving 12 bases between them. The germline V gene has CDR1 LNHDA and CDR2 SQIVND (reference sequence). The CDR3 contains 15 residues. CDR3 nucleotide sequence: TGTGCCAGTAGTACGGGACAAGTAGCTAACTATGGCTACACCTTC. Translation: CASSTGQVANYGYTF.

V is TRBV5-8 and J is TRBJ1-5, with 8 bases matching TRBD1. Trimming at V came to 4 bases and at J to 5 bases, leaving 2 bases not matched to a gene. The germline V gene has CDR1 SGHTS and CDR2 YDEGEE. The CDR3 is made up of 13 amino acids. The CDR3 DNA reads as TGTGCCAGCAGCGGGGACAGGTATCAGCCCCAGCATTTT. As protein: CASSGDRYQPQHF.